These T cell receptor beta chains were read from a single sample in a study of blood T cell repertoires in COVID-19. Clones were sequenced by immunoSEQ multiplex PCR, and TCRdb holds only the in-frame ones, with some missing. The data hold roughly 300,000 clones, with approximately 90% observed a single time. The sequenced sample consisted of PBMCs or T cells enriched from blood (not recorded which). Every receptor here comes from a woman in her 30s who had recovered from COVID-19. Both conserved end residues are part of each CDR3. Fields, in order: J gene, clone size, D gene, V gene, CDR3 DNA, CDR3 protein. A D gene is named only where the DNA matches it firmly. Clone sizes are given selectively: once, few, many, or a class where the clone is expanded.

J gene: TRBJ2-3
clone size: NA
D gene: NA
V gene: TRBV7-2
CDR3 DNA: TGTGCCAGCAGCTTCGAGCGGATTAGCACAGATACGCAGTATTTT
CDR3 protein: CASSFERISTDTQYF

J gene: TRBJ2-1
clone size: NA
D gene: TRBD2
V gene: TRBV2
CDR3 DNA: TGTGCCAGCCGGCGGGAGTATGAGCAGTTCTTC
CDR3 protein: CASRREYEQFF

J gene: TRBJ1-1
clone size: few
D gene: TRBD1
V gene: TRBV3-1/TRBV3-2
CDR3 DNA: TGTGCCAGCAGCCAAGGGACAGGGAGGGGCACTGAAGCTTTCTTT
CDR3 protein: CASSQGTGRGTEAFF

J gene: TRBJ1-5
clone size: NA
D gene: TRBD1
V gene: TRBV19
CDR3 DNA: TGTGCCAGTAGTACCCATACAGGGGGCTACAATCAGCCCCAGCATTTT
CDR3 protein: CASSTHTGGYNQPQHF

J gene: TRBJ2-7
clone size: NA
D gene: NA
V gene: TRBV11-2
CDR3 DNA: TGTGCCAGCACGGACGACAGGACGAGCTCCTACGAGCAGTACTTC
CDR3 protein: CASTDDRTSSYEQYF

J gene: TRBJ1-1
clone size: NA
D gene: NA
V gene: TRBV4-3
CDR3 DNA: TGCGCCAGCAGCCACACGGGAGGGAACACTGAAGCTTTCTTT
CDR3 protein: CASSHTGGNTEAFF

J gene: TRBJ2-2
clone size: NA
D gene: NA
V gene: TRBV7-9
CDR3 DNA: TGTGCCAGCAGCTTCTTAGCGGTCCTGTCCCTGAACACCGGGGAGCTGTTTTTT
CDR3 protein: CASSFLAVLSLNTGELFF

J gene: TRBJ2-1
clone size: NA
D gene: TRBD2
V gene: TRBV30
CDR3 DNA: TGTGCCTGGAGCCCGGGACTAGACCCCTACAATGAGCAGTTCTTC
CDR3 protein: CAWSPGLDPYNEQFF

J gene: TRBJ2-3
clone size: NA
D gene: NA
V gene: TRBV15
CDR3 DNA: TGTGCCACCAGCAGAGACGGAAACCCGGGAAGCACAGATACGCAGTATTTT
CDR3 protein: CATSRDGNPGSTDTQYF

J gene: TRBJ2-5
clone size: NA
D gene: TRBD2
V gene: TRBV11-2
CDR3 DNA: TGTGCCAGCAGCTCATCGGCGGGGGGACAAGAGACCCAGTACTTC
CDR3 protein: CASSSSAGGQETQYF

J gene: TRBJ2-7
clone size: NA
D gene: TRBD1
V gene: TRBV5-1
CDR3 DNA: TGCGCCAGCAGCTGGGACAGGGAGTACGAGCAGTACTTC
CDR3 protein: CASSWDREYEQYF

J gene: TRBJ2-1
clone size: NA
D gene: NA
V gene: TRBV11-3
CDR3 DNA: TGTGCCAGCAGCCCTCCGGGAGCTTCTCGCGGGGCAGGCAATGAGCAGTTCTTC
CDR3 protein: CASSPPGASRGAGNEQFF

J gene: TRBJ1-4
clone size: NA
D gene: NA
V gene: TRBV15
CDR3 DNA: TGTGCCACCAGCACAGGGTACGGAAAACTGTTTTTT
CDR3 protein: CATSTGYGKLFF

J gene: TRBJ2-3
clone size: NA
D gene: NA
V gene: TRBV5-4
CDR3 DNA: TGTGCCAGCAGCTTGAATCCGGGTAGCACAGATACGCAGTATTTT
CDR3 protein: CASSLNPGSTDTQYF

J gene: TRBJ2-7
clone size: NA
D gene: TRBD2
V gene: TRBV11-2
CDR3 DNA: TGTGCCAGCAGCTTAAGTCTGAGCGGGAGGGCGAGGGAGCAGTACTTC
CDR3 protein: CASSLSLSGRAREQYF

J gene: TRBJ2-3
clone size: NA
D gene: TRBD1
V gene: TRBV18
CDR3 DNA: TGTGCCAGCTCACCGGACAGGGCAACAGATACGCAGTATTTT
CDR3 protein: CASSPDRATDTQYF

J gene: TRBJ2-7
clone size: NA
D gene: TRBD1
V gene: TRBV28
CDR3 DNA: TGTGCCAGCAGTTTAGCCGGGACAGCCCTGTTCGAGCAGTACTTC
CDR3 protein: CASSLAGTALFEQYF

J gene: TRBJ2-2
clone size: NA
D gene: TRBD2
V gene: TRBV5-1
CDR3 DNA: TGCGCCAGCAGCGGACTAGTTTACACCGGGGAGCTGTTTTTT
CDR3 protein: CASSGLVYTGELFF